These 19 T cell receptor beta chains came from one sample sequenced in a study of blood T cell repertoires in COVID-19. Profiling relied on immunoSEQ multiplex PCR, and the TCRdb table lists in-frame clones only, not all of them. The table has about 180,000 clones, more than 70% seen once; the top ten hold 7% to 10%. The sequenced sample consisted of PBMCs or T cells enriched from blood (not recorded which). The receptors here all came from a young woman who had recovered from COVID-19.

This rearrangement joins TRBV6-5 to TRBJ2-1; 7 bases are shared with TRBD1. Looked up from germline, CDR1 is MNHEY and CDR2 is SVGAGI. V lost 2 bases and J lost 10; bases outside the gene matches: 11. The CDR3 length is 15 residues. CDR3 sequence reads: CASSYGGQVIREQFF. CDR3 DNA: TGTGCCAGCAGTTACGGCGGACAGGTTATCCGGGAGCAGTTCTTC.

This clone has just one count. The chain is built from TRBV6-1 and TRBJ1-5; D possibly corresponds to TRBD1 (6 bases). Germline CDR1 is MNHNS and CDR2 is SASEGT. The CDR3 covers 15 residues. The V gene lost 3 bases and the J gene lost 2 bases, with 11 bases spanning the gap. CDR3 nucleotides: TGTGCCAGCAGTGACAGGGGAACGGGCAATCAGCCCCAGCATTTT. Encoded protein: CASSDRGTGNQPQHF.

V is TRBV5-6 and J is TRBJ2-3; maybe TRBD2 (6 bases). The V end lost 4 bases, the J end lost 2 bases, and 17 bases lay between the germline ends. The CDR3 extends over 16 amino acids. The V gene's germline CDR1 is SGHDT and CDR2 YYEEEE. The CDR3 nucleotides are TGTGCCAGCAGCGTAGAGACTGGAGGGTTCACAGATACGCAGTATTTT. The encoded protein is CASSVETGGFTDTQYF.

This clone turned up a few times. The chain uses TRBV12-2 and TRBJ2-3; the tabulated D call, TRBD2, remains unverified against the DNA. TRBV12-2 is flagged as a pseudogene. CDR3 length: 16 amino acids. The CDR3 region has the DNA TGTGCAAGTCGCTCCTTCGGGTCGACCAGCACAGATACGCAGTATTTT. Amino acid sequence: CASRSFGSTSTDTQYF.

J is TRBJ1-2 and V is TRBV28; D might be TRBD1 (6 bases). The V and J ends lost 5 bases and 0 bases respectively, with 7 bases between them. The V gene's germline CDR1 is MDHEN and CDR2 SYDVKM. This CDR3 has 13 residues. DNA for the CDR3: TGTGCCAGCAGTCCAGGGGCTAACTATGGCTACACCTTC. This sequence encodes CASSPGANYGYTF.

V and J are TRBV5-1 and TRBJ2-3; TRBD2 matches at 14 bases. V gave up 4 bases and J gave up 4 bases; unmatched junction bases: 11. Germline assignment: CDR1 SGHRS and CDR2 YFSETQ. The CDR3 is 18 amino acids. The CDR3 region has the DNA TGCGCCAGCAGCCCACAGGGACTAGCGGGAGTATCGGCAGATACGCAGTATTTT. Translating gives CASSPQGLAGVSADTQYF. Drawing the rest from reference TRBV5-1 and TRBJ2-3, the complete variable domain is KAGVTQTPRYLIKTRGQQVTLSCSPISGHRSVSWYQQTPGQGLQFLFEYFSETQRNKGNFPGRFSGRQFSNSRSEMNVSTLELGDSALYLCASSPQGLAGVSADTQYFGPGTRLTVL.

The rearrangement joins TRBV4-2 to TRBJ2-2; 9 bases line up with TRBD2. Trimming cost V 4 bases and J 5 bases; bases outside gene matches: 8. From germline, CDR1 is LGHNA and CDR2 YNFKEQ. The CDR3 covers 16 residues. CDR3: CASSLISGSVTGELFF. The CDR3 bases are TGTGCCAGCAGCCTGATTAGCGGGAGTGTAACCGGGGAGCTGTTTTTT.

This chain links TRBV5-1 with TRBJ1-6; no definite D call. Germline CDR1 is SGHRS and CDR2 is YFSETQ. The CDR3 is 15 residues long. V shed 0 bases and J shed 5 bases, with 9 bases lying between them. In DNA form, the CDR3 reads TGCGCCAGCAGCTTGGGCGCCACTGATAATTCACCCCTCCACTTT. Translation gives CASSLGATDNSPLHF.

The genes are TRBV5-1 and TRBJ2-5; 8 bases map to TRBD2. CDR3 length equals 15 residues. Germline CDR1 reads SGHRS; CDR2 reads YFSETQ. V lost 1 base, J lost 2 bases, and 4 bases stayed unmatched. The CDR3 spells CASSLIGGRQETQYF. CDR3 sequence (DNA): TGCGCCAGCAGCTTGATAGGCGGGAGGCAAGAGACCCAGTACTTC.

This chain joins TRBV7-9 and TRBJ1-6; no firm D call. The CDR3 runs 14 residues. V was trimmed by 1 base and J by 6 bases, leaving 7 bases between them. Germline CDR1 SEHNR, CDR2 FQNEAQ (reference sequence). CDR3 sequence: CASSLGHLNSPLHF. The CDR3 bases are TGTGCCAGCAGCTTAGGACATCTTAATTCACCCCTCCACTTT.

This rearrangement joins TRBV9 to TRBJ2-7; TRBD1 matches 7 bases. V lost 0 bases to trimming and J lost 3 bases; unmatched junction nucleotides: 9. This CDR3 is built from 16 residues. The V gene's germline CDR1 is SGDLS and CDR2 YYNGEE. Here the CDR3 reads CASSVEGTAFHYEQYF. DNA of the CDR3: TGTGCCAGCAGCGTAGAAGGGACAGCGTTTCACTACGAGCAGTACTTC.

The chain uses TRBV3-1 (or the pseudogene TRBV3-2) and TRBJ1-1; D call uncertain. V lost 8 bases, J lost 3 bases, and 19 bases lay in between. CDR1 is LGHDT, CDR2 YNNKEL, per germline (reference sequence). This CDR3 has 15 residues. The DNA of the CDR3 is TGTGCCAGCCAACTTGGCACCTCCGGGGACACTGAAGCTTTCTTT. It is translated as CASQLGTSGDTEAFF.

The chain has TRBV6-2 or TRBV6-3 and TRBJ2-6, with 10 bases matching TRBD1. This CDR3 spans 16 amino acids. V lost 0 bases, J lost 11 bases, and 7 bases stayed unmatched. Germline V lookup: CDR1 MNHEY, CDR2 SVGEGT. The chain's CDR3 is CASSYSIGQGGYVLTF. In nucleotides, the CDR3 is TGTGCCAGCAGTTACTCGATCGGACAGGGGGGTTACGTCCTGACTTTC.

The chain combines TRBV7-9 with TRBJ2-1; TRBD2 matches at 10 bases. The length of the CDR3 is 15 residues. From germline, CDR1 is SEHNR and CDR2 FQNEAQ (reference sequence). Trimming cost V 4 bases and J 8 bases; bases outside gene matches: 8. CDR3 sequence (DNA): TGTGCCAGCAGCTCAGCGGGAGGGCCTAGCCATGAGCAGTTCTTC. As protein: CASSSAGGPSHEQFF.

The rearrangement joins TRBV28 to TRBJ1-2; TRBD1 aligns across 7 bases. The CDR3 loop spans 16 amino acids. Unmatched junction bases numbered 16, after V lost 8 bases and J lost 4 bases. Germline values: CDR1 MDHEN, CDR2 SYDVKM. CDR3 coding DNA: TGTGCCAGCGCGGTCGGTGGGATAACAGGGGCCTATGGCTACACCTTC. Amino acid sequence: CASAVGGITGAYGYTF.

V usage is TRBV9 and J usage is TRBJ2-1, with 9 nucleotides matching TRBD2. V shed 3 bases, J shed 10 bases, and the junction held 11 bases outside the gene matches. The CDR3 loop spans 15 amino acids. CDR1 and CDR2 from the germline V gene are SGDLS and YYNGEE. The CDR3 bases are TGTGCCAGCAGCGCCCCCGCGACTAGCGGCAAAGAGCAGTTCTTC. It is translated as CASSAPATSGKEQFF.

V usage is TRBV11-3 and J usage is TRBJ2-1, with a tentative D call TRBD2 (6 bases). The CDR3 is made up of 17 amino acids. Trimming stripped 0 bases from V and 0 bases from J, with 12 bases between. From germline, CDR1 is SGHNT and CDR2 YENEEA. Written as DNA, the CDR3 is TGTGCCAGCAGCTTAGAGCGGGATCCTATCTCCTACAATGAGCAGTTCTTC. Its translation is CASSLERDPISYNEQFF.

This CDR3 is CASHVWTGANTEAFF. In nucleotides, the CDR3 is TGTGCCAGCCATGTCTGGACAGGGGCGAACACTGAAGCTTTCTTT. This chain connects TRBV6-5 to TRBJ1-1, with 9 bases aligning to TRBD1. The CDR3 spans 15 residues. Germline V gene sequence: CDR1 MNHEY, CDR2 SVGAGI. Trimming took 8 bases from V and 1 from J; bases not matched to a gene: 8.

The CDR3 region is CASSMDRSANYGYTF. The CDR3 bases are TGTGCCAGCAGCATGGACAGGTCAGCAAACTATGGCTACACCTTC. The rearrangement joins TRBV2 to TRBJ1-2, with TRBD1 matching over 7 bases. The germline gives CDR1 SNHLY, CDR2 FYNNEI. There are 15 residues in the CDR3. V was clipped by 6 bases and J by 2 bases; unmatched bases: 9.